Below, 26 T cell receptor beta chains from the same sample are listed, as sequenced in a study of multiple sclerosis patients with progressive multifocal leukoencephalopathy. The time point is: more than ten months of natalizumab therapy. The assay was immunoSEQ multiplex PCR, and TCRdb's table has in-frame clones only and misses some. This sample has about 25,000 clones, with approximately 90% found just once. Specimen: PBMCs, collected from a patient treated with natalizumab. The source of these receptors is a man aged 25 to 40 with multiple sclerosis.

This chain uses TRBV4-1 with TRBJ2-1; D may be TRBD1 (5 bases). There are 15 residues in the CDR3. Germline lookup yields CDR1 MGHRA and CDR2 YSYEKL. V dropped 4 bases and J dropped 5 bases, with 15 bases sitting between them. In DNA form, the CDR3 reads TGCGCCAGCAGCCCGAATGGGGCGCTTAACAATGAGCAGTTCTTC. It translates to CASSPNGALNNEQFF.

This clone was detected a few times. This chain uses TRBV19 with TRBJ1-2; D is perhaps TRBD1 (6 bases). The CDR3 spans 15 residues. Germline V gives CDR1 LNHDA, CDR2 SQIVND (reference sequence). Trimming pared 4 bases from V and 8 bases from J, leaving 20 bases between. The CDR3 DNA reads as TGTGCCAGTAGTACGATCCGGGACACCACCTGGGGCTACACCTTC. Its translation: CASSTIRDTTWGYTF.

Concerning this clone: The same CDR3 also results from other DNA sequences found in this sample. The chain is built from TRBV11-3 and TRBJ2-5; D might be TRBD2 (6 bases). The V gene's germline CDR1 is SGHNT and CDR2 YENEEA. This CDR3 has 15 amino acids. V lost 6 bases and J lost 5, with 19 bases in between. The CDR3 DNA reads TGTGCCAGCAGTACCGGGCGGGACCTGGAGGAGACCCAGTACTTC. It translates to CASSTGRDLEETQYF.

The J gene is TRBJ2-4, the V gene TRBV5-6; the D gene is possibly TRBD1 (6 bases). V lost 4 bases to trimming and J lost 0 bases, with 11 bases between them. This CDR3 has 15 residues. Germline lookup yields CDR1 SGHDT and CDR2 YYEEEE. This CDR3 is CASSETGLAKNIQYF. The CDR3 DNA reads as TGTGCCAGCAGCGAAACAGGGCTAGCCAAAAACATTCAGTACTTC.

This chain links TRBV19 with TRBJ1-1; no firm D call. The V end was cut by 5 bases, the J end by 4 bases, with 8 bases between. This CDR3 contains 12 residues. In germline, CDR1 is LNHDA, CDR2 SQIVND (reference sequence). The CDR3 coding sequence is TGTGCCAGTAGTCGCGGTAGCACTGAAGCTTTCTTT. This sequence encodes CASSRGSTEAFF. Full variable domain (outside the CDR3, taken from reference TRBV19 and TRBJ1-1): DGGITQSPKYLFRKEGQNVTLSCEQNLNHDAMYWYRQDPGQGLRLIYYSQIVNDFQKGDIAEGYSVSREKKESFPLTVTSAQKNPTAFYLCASSRGSTEAFFGQGTRLTVV.

CDR3 sequence (DNA): TGTGCCAGCAGTTACGGGTACGGCGGGGGAAACACCATATATTTT. Translated, it gives CASSYGYGGGNTIYF. J is TRBJ1-3 and V is TRBV6-5; D remains ambiguous. V was pared by 2 bases and J by 4 bases, with 12 bases between. The CDR3 has 15 amino acids. Germline V CDR1 and CDR2: MNHEY, SVGAGI.

This clone was detected only once. V is TRBV5-4 and J is TRBJ2-5, with 15 nucleotides matching TRBD2. Germline V gene lookup returns CDR1 SGHNT and CDR2 YYREEE (reference sequence). V dropped 1 base and J dropped 5; count of bases not matched to a gene: 3. This CDR3 comprises 16 residues. CDR3 amino acids: CASSLPGTSGRETQYF. CDR3 sequence (DNA): TGTGCCAGCAGCTTGCCTGGGACTAGCGGGAGGGAGACCCAGTACTTC.

The chain uses TRBV5-1 and TRBJ2-5; 10 nucleotides match TRBD1. The CDR3 totals 15 residues. With V trimmed by 6 bases and J by 2 bases, 7 bases remained unmatched. From germline, CDR1 is SGHRS and CDR2 YFSETQ. The CDR3 DNA reads as TGCGCCAGCATGGGACAGGGGATCTCACAAGAGACCCAGTACTTC. This translates into CASMGQGISQETQYF.

This clone was detected a few times. V and J are TRBV4-3 and TRBJ1-1, with a possible D match to TRBD1 (5 bases). Looked up from germline, CDR1 is LGHNA and CDR2 is YSLEER. CDR3 length equals 15 residues. Trimming stripped 0 bases from V and 1 base from J, with 9 bases between. DNA for the CDR3: TGCGCCAGCAGCCAAGATTGGGGGAGGAACACTGAAGCTTTCTTT. Amino acid sequence: CASSQDWGRNTEAFF.

Points on this clone: Other DNA sequences in this sample translate to the same CDR3. The chain recombines TRBV19 with TRBJ2-2; D is undetermined. Looked up from germline, CDR1 is LNHDA and CDR2 is SQIVND (reference sequence). The V end was cut by 1 base, the J end by 4 bases, with 16 bases between. This CDR3 spans 17 amino acids. The chain's CDR3 is CASSIGPQNGFTGELFF. CDR3 in DNA: TGTGCCAGTAGTATAGGGCCCCAAAATGGGTTCACCGGGGAGCTGTTTTTT.

CDR3 in DNA: TGTGCCAGTAGTCCGGGAAGAGTCTACGAGCAGTACGTC. Its protein product is CASSPGRVYEQYV. This rearrangement joins TRBV19 to TRBJ2-7; a possible D gene is TRBD2 (5 bases). Germline CDR1 is LNHDA and CDR2 is SQIVND (reference sequence). This CDR3 contains 13 residues. V dropped 5 bases and J dropped 3 bases, with 11 bases sitting between them.

The genes are TRBV27 and TRBJ2-5, with TRBD1 identical over 7 bases. With V trimmed by 5 bases and J by 3 bases, 9 bases remained unmatched. This CDR3 is 15 amino acids long. CDR1 is MNHEY, CDR2 SMNVEV, per germline (reference sequence). CDR3 DNA sequence: TGTGCCAGCAGTGCCTTACAGGGGATGGAAGAGACCCAGTACTTC. Protein: CASSALQGMEETQYF.

The V call is TRBV5-6, the J call TRBJ2-2, with TRBD1 as a possible D gene (7 bases). CDR1 is SGHDT, CDR2 YYEEEE, per germline. The CDR3 is 14 residues long. V shed 0 bases and J shed 9 bases, with 12 bases lying between them. The CDR3 nucleotides are TGTGCCAGCAGCTTGGTACAGGGGAGGCGGGAGCTGTTTTTT. It translates to CASSLVQGRRELFF.

V gene TRBV10-3 combines with J gene TRBJ1-1; TRBD1 agrees at 7 bases. CDR1 and CDR2 from the germline V gene are ENHRY and SYGVKD. Germline trimming cut 5 bases from V and 2 bases from J; bases unmatched to any gene: 5. CDR3 length: 14 amino acids. The CDR3: CAISQGGSNTEAFF. CDR3 nucleotide sequence: TGTGCCATCAGTCAGGGGGGGAGTAACACTGAAGCTTTCTTT.

V gene TRBV15 combines with J gene TRBJ2-5; 7 nucleotides line up with TRBD2. The J call may be mistaken, given a closer DNA end match to TRBJ2-7. The CDR3 is 21 residues long. Germline V CDR1 and CDR2: LNHNV, YYDKDF (reference sequence). The CDR3, as DNA: TGTGCCACCAGCGCCGGCAATTTAGTCGGACTCCTAGCGGCACAACCCTACGAGCAGTACTTC. Translated: CATSAGNLVGLLAAQPYEQYF.

The V gene is TRBV19, the J gene TRBJ1-1; 8 bases are a match to TRBD1. The CDR3 has 15 residues. V trimming: 6 bases; J trimming: 1 base; junction bases outside the gene matches: 7. Germline V CDR1 and CDR2: LNHDA, SQIVND (reference sequence). CDR3 in DNA: TGTGCCAGTAGCCACCCTGGACAGGGGAACACTGAAGCTTTCTTT. This encodes CASSHPGQGNTEAFF.

This chain connects TRBV7-3 to TRBJ1-6; no firm D call. The CDR3 covers 13 residues. The germline CDR1 and CDR2 sequences are SGHTA and FQGTGA. The V end was cut by 4 bases, the J end by 12 bases, with 13 bases between. The DNA for the CDR3 is TGTGCCAGCAGCTCTAGTCCCGGTGTACCCCTCCACTTT. Its translation is CASSSSPGVPLHF.

This clone has a single count. The chain links TRBV18 to TRBJ2-5; the D gene is possibly TRBD1 (6 bases). Per germline, CDR1 KGHSH and CDR2 LQKENI. V shed 4 bases and J shed 5 bases, with 17 bases lying between them. The CDR3 is made up of 15 amino acids. CDR3 nucleotide sequence: TGTGCCAGCTCACTCACAGGGTCTACAATGGAGACCCAGTACTTC. Translated, it gives CASSLTGSTMETQYF.

The J gene is TRBJ1-5, the V gene TRBV29-1; D unresolved. There are 15 residues in the CDR3. V was trimmed by 4 bases and J by 0 bases, leaving 13 bases between them. Germline V lookup: CDR1 SQVTM, CDR2 ANQGSEA. The DNA of the CDR3 is TGCAGCGTTGTTGAGGGAGGCTATAGCAATCAGCCCCAGCATTTT. Its translation is CSVVEGGYSNQPQHF.

The V and J genes are TRBV27 and TRBJ2-3; D not certain. From germline, CDR1 is MNHEY and CDR2 SMNVEV (reference sequence). V lost 0 bases to trimming and J lost 5 bases, with 3 bases between them. The CDR3 is 12 residues long. The CDR3 loop reads CASSLSRDTQYF. Here the CDR3 DNA reads TGTGCCAGCAGTTTATCGAGAGATACGCAGTATTTT.

V and J are TRBV7-9 and TRBJ1-2; 9 bases agree with TRBD1. The CDR3 sequence is 14 residues long. V shed 5 bases and J 3 bases; nucleotides not matched to a gene: 4. Germline CDR1 is SEHNR and CDR2 is FQNEAQ (reference sequence). CDR3 sequence (DNA): TGTGCCAGCAGCCCAACAGGGGGCGACTATGGCTACACCTTC. Its protein product is CASSPTGGDYGYTF.

This clone was observed once. This specimen includes other DNA sequences encoding the same CDR3. The gene calls are TRBV6-4 and TRBJ2-7; 10 positions match TRBD2. Germline V gene sequence: CDR1 MRHNA, CDR2 SNTAGT. The CDR3 has 17 amino acids. The V and J ends lost 3 bases and 3 bases, in that order; junction bases with no gene match: 11. The CDR3 coding sequence is TGTGCCAGCAGTGATGAGGGTAGCGGGAGGCCTTACTACGAGCAGTACTTC. Protein sequence: CASSDEGSGRPYYEQYF.

This clone has a single count. The chain combines TRBV5-6 with TRBJ2-7; possibly TRBD1 for D (6 bases). Germline values: CDR1 SGHDT, CDR2 YYEEEE. Trimming removed 0 bases at V and 5 bases at J, with 15 bases between. The CDR3 sequence is 15 residues long. The CDR3, as DNA: TGTGCCAGCAGCTTGGGGCAGGGGATGGTGCACGAGCAGTACGTC. This codes for CASSLGQGMVHEQYV.

This clone appeared once. V usage is TRBV5-6 and J usage is TRBJ1-2; a weak D match, TRBD1 (5 bases). The CDR3 spans 16 residues. V lost 0 bases and J 8 bases, leaving 20 bases between the germline ends. Looked up from germline, CDR1 is SGHDT and CDR2 is YYEEEE. The CDR3 DNA reads as TGTGCCAGCAGCTTGGCAAACCGAAAAGGGGTTAGCGGCTACACCTTC. It yields the protein CASSLANRKGVSGYTF. The full variable domain, in which reference TRBV5-6 and TRBJ1-2 provide the parts outside the CDR3, is DAGVTQSPTHLIKTRGQQVTLRCSPKSGHDTVSWYQQALGQGPQFIFQYYEEEERQRGNFPDRFSGHQFPNYSSELNVNALLLGDSALYLCASSLANRKGVSGYTFGSGTRLTVV.

This chain uses TRBV29-1 with TRBJ2-1; D possibly matches TRBD1 or TRBD2 (5 bases each). This CDR3 contains 12 residues. V was cut by 5 bases and J by 10 bases, with 15 bases left in between. Germline V gene sequence: CDR1 SQVTM, CDR2 ANQGSEA. The CDR3 coding sequence is TGCAGCGTTAAACACTTCGAGGGGGAGCAGTTCTTC. Translated: CSVKHFEGEQFF.

The chain employs TRBV9 and TRBJ2-1; D is perhaps TRBD1 or TRBD2 (6 bases each). This CDR3 has 15 amino acids. V lost 3 bases and J lost 1, with 11 bases in between. In germline, CDR1 is SGDLS, CDR2 YYNGEE. CDR3 sequence (DNA): TGTGCCAGCAGCGAGGGGGGCAAGTCCTACAATGAGCAGTTCTTC. Protein: CASSEGGKSYNEQFF.